A single sample is the source of the 20 T cell receptor beta chains below, sequenced in a study of cytomegalovirus exposure and HLA in healthy donors. Vbeta (60) and Jbeta (13) primers were used in the PCR. Assay used: immunoSEQ multiplex PCR; TCRdb lists only in-frame clones, some missing. Counted here are over 100,000 clones, under 85% occurring once; the ten biggest clones make up around 4%. Sequences were obtained from PBMCs. The receptors shown here come from a male donor in good health and CMV-seropositive.

J is TRBJ2-5 and V is TRBV28; D is unresolved. Germline CDR1 MDHEN, CDR2 SYDVKM. Trimming removed 3 bases from V and 0 bases from J, with 5 bases in between. This CDR3 region has 13 residues. The CDR3 DNA is TGTGCCAGCAGTTTCGCGAACCAAGAGACCCAGTACTTC. It yields the protein CASSFANQETQYF.

Concerning this clone itself: At one end, the junction sequence differs from germline, possibly due to a read error. V usage is TRBV7-9 and J usage is TRBJ1-5, with 8 bases that match TRBD1. The CDR3 sequence is 15 residues long. CDR1 SEHNR and CDR2 FQNEAQ come from the germline V gene (reference sequence). Here the CDR3 reads CSSSLATGGSQPQHF. CDR3 DNA: TGTTCCAGCAGCTTAGCAACAGGGGGGTCGCAGCCCCAGCATTTT.

In nucleotides, the CDR3 is TGTGCCAGCAGGGCGCCGTACTGGGACAGGGGATCCTATGGCTACACCTTC. It yields the protein CASRAPYWDRGSYGYTF. The chain uses TRBV28 and TRBJ1-2; 10 positions match TRBD1. V was clipped by 6 bases and J by 4 bases; unmatched bases: 14. Germline V gene sequence: CDR1 MDHEN, CDR2 SYDVKM. This CDR3 comprises 17 residues.

The gene calls are TRBV9 and TRBJ2-2; no clear D. Trimming took off 4 bases at V and 7 bases at J, with 8 bases between the two ends. The germline V gene encodes CDR1 SGDLS and CDR2 YYNGEE. The CDR3 covers 12 residues. CDR3 region: CASSFQYGELFF. The CDR3 DNA follows: TGTGCCAGCAGCTTTCAGTACGGGGAGCTGTTTTTT.

The chain joins TRBV21-1 to TRBJ2-7; whether TRBD1, the table's D call, matches the DNA was not checked. TRBV21-1 is an annotated pseudogene. The CDR3 contains 16 residues. The CDR3 here is CASSKEAAGRGYEQYF. The CDR3 nucleotides read TGTGCCAGCAGCAAAGAGGCGGCAGGCAGGGGCTACGAGCAGTACTTC.

The chain's CDR3 is CASSLSSGRTDTQYF. CDR3 DNA: TGTGCCAGCAGCCTCTCTAGCGGGAGGACAGATACGCAGTATTTT. The chain joins TRBV11-2 to TRBJ2-3; 11 bases are shared with TRBD2. Trimming took 5 bases from V and 3 from J; bases not matched to a gene: 4. Germline V gives CDR1 SGHAT, CDR2 FQNNGV. There are 15 residues in the CDR3. The entire variable domain, with the rest obtained from reference TRBV11-2 and TRBJ2-3, is as follows: EAGVAQSPRYKIIEKRQSVAFWCNPISGHATLYWYQQILGQGPKLLIQFQNNGVVDDSQLPKDRFSAERLKGVDSTLKIQPAKLEDSAVYLCASSLSSGRTDTQYFGPGTRLTVL.

This clone came up a few times. V gene TRBV7-2 combines with J gene TRBJ2-3, with 7 bases lining up with TRBD2. Unmatched junction bases numbered 6, after V lost 5 bases and J lost 7 bases. Germline CDR1 SGHTA, CDR2 FQGNSA. The CDR3 has 13 amino acids. This CDR3 is CASSADGRNTQYF. The CDR3, as DNA: TGTGCCAGCAGCGCGGACGGGAGGAATACGCAGTATTTT.

Only a few counts were recorded for this clone. CDR3 residues: CASSLEGTSGRNLNTQYF. The DNA of the CDR3 is TGTGCCAGCAGCTTAGAAGGGACTAGCGGGAGAAATTTGAATACGCAGTATTTT. The rearrangement uses TRBV7-2 and TRBJ2-3, with 14 bases that match TRBD2. The CDR3 has 18 residues. The germline V gene encodes CDR1 SGHTA and CDR2 FQGNSA. Germline trimming cut 1 base from V and 7 bases from J; bases unmatched to any gene: 10.

This clone was seen a single time. The chain has TRBV5-1 and TRBJ2-7; TRBD2 might be the D (5 bases). The CDR3 loop spans 15 amino acids. CDR1 is SGHRS, CDR2 YFSETQ, per germline. V lost 0 bases and J lost 2, with 12 bases in between. The CDR3 DNA reads TGCGCCAGCAGCTTGGAGCCCGCGGGTCCCTACGAGCAGTACTTC. Its protein product is CASSLEPAGPYEQYF.

The rearrangement uses TRBV5-1 and TRBJ2-4, with 7 bases fitting TRBD1. V was pared by 2 bases and J by 5 bases, with 4 bases of the junction left unmatched. Germline CDR1 is SGHRS and CDR2 is YFSETQ. The CDR3 covers 14 residues. This chain's CDR3 is CASSLRQGQNIQYF. CDR3 coding DNA: TGCGCCAGCAGCTTACGACAGGGTCAAAACATTCAGTACTTC.

This rearrangement joins TRBV28 to TRBJ1-1, with 8 bases aligning to TRBD1. Germline V gene lookup returns CDR1 MDHEN and CDR2 SYDVKM. After removal of 7 bases from V and 0 bases from J, the junction contained 7 bases not matched to a gene. The CDR3 has 15 amino acids. CDR3 bases: TGTGCCAGCACCGGGCCGGGACAGGTGAACACTGAAGCTTTCTTT. Its protein is CASTGPGQVNTEAFF.

The V call is TRBV28, the J call TRBJ1-1; 7 bases match TRBD1. This CDR3 has 11 amino acids. V shed 8 bases and J 6 bases; nucleotides not matched to a gene: 3. From germline, CDR1 is MDHEN and CDR2 SYDVKM. The CDR3 spells CASEGAAEAFF. Here the CDR3 DNA reads TGTGCCAGCGAGGGGGCGGCTGAAGCTTTCTTT.

This clone showed up just once. This rearrangement joins TRBV7-9 to TRBJ2-2; 8 bases map to TRBD1. V was pared by 2 bases and J by 6 bases, with 8 bases of the junction left unmatched. Germline CDR1 SEHNR, CDR2 FQNEAQ (reference sequence). This CDR3 is 16 amino acids long. The CDR3 region is CASSLLQGANSGELFF. In DNA form, the CDR3 reads TGTGCCAGCAGCTTACTTCAGGGGGCGAATTCCGGGGAGCTGTTTTTT.

The J gene is TRBJ2-7, the V gene TRBV6-6; 8 positions agree with TRBD1. The germline CDR1 and CDR2 sequences are MNHNY and SVGAGI (reference sequence). J lost 6 bases, V lost 7 bases, and 5 bases had no gene match. The CDR3 is 12 residues long. CDR3 bases: TGTGCCAGCACCCGGGGGACAGGCGAGCAGTACTTC. Protein product: CASTRGTGEQYF.

The V call is TRBV7-3, the J call TRBJ1-1; D is possibly TRBD1 (5 bases). The CDR3 totals 14 residues. CDR1 is SGHTA and CDR2 is FQGTGA in the germline V gene. V lost 4 bases and J lost 2, with 11 bases in between. CDR3 sequence (DNA): TGTGCCAGCAGCTCGGACACAATAAACACTGAAGCTTTCTTT. It is translated as CASSSDTINTEAFF.

The chain links TRBV2 to TRBJ2-7, with TRBD1 matching 7 bases. Germline trimming cut 6 bases from V and 3 bases from J; bases unmatched to any gene: 2. Germline V gives CDR1 SNHLY, CDR2 FYNNEI. There are 12 residues in the CDR3. CDR3 nucleotide sequence: TGTGCCAGCAGCCGACAGGGCTACGAGCAGTACTTC. Translation: CASSRQGYEQYF.

J is TRBJ1-5 and V is TRBV18; TRBD1 matches at 7 bases. The V and J ends lost 8 bases and 4 bases, in that order; junction bases with no gene match: 8. The germline CDR1 and CDR2 sequences are KGHSH and LQKENI. CDR3 length equals 14 residues. The CDR3 sequence: CASAYLTGNQPQHF. The CDR3 DNA reads TGTGCCAGCGCCTATCTGACAGGGAATCAGCCCCAGCATTTT. The variable domain in full, completed from reference TRBV18 and TRBJ1-5, reads NAGVMQNPRHLVRRRGQEARLRCSPMKGHSHVYWYRQLPEEGLKFMVYLQKENIIDESGMPKERFSAEFPKEGPSILRIQQVVRGDSAAYFCASAYLTGNQPQHFGDGTRLSIL.

A word on this clone: Sequence at one end of the junction differs from germline and may be a read error. The V call is TRBV5-6, the J call TRBJ2-6; 7 bases align to TRBD1. Germline-derived CDR1 and CDR2 are SGHDT and YYEEEE. This CDR3 comprises 16 residues. The DNA for the CDR3 is TGTGCCAGCAGCTTTACCCAGGGGGACGGGGCCAACGGCCTGACTTTC. It translates to CASSFTQGDGANGLTF.

The V gene is TRBV6-5, the J gene TRBJ1-3; D not certain. V lost 6 bases and J lost 1, with 10 bases in between. CDR1 is MNHEY, CDR2 SVGAGI, per germline. CDR3 length: 14 residues. The CDR3 coding sequence is TGTGCCAGCAGCCTAATCGGGTCTGGAAACACCATATATTTT. It specifies CASSLIGSGNTIYF.

Details on this clone: Since the CDR3 does not end with the conserved phenylalanine or tryptophan, this likely comes from a read error. The gene calls are TRBV10-3 and TRBJ1-6; D gene uncertain. Trimming pared 6 bases from V and 4 bases from J, leaving 10 bases between. CDR3 length: 14 residues. Germline lookup yields CDR1 ENHRY and CDR2 SYGVKD. CDR3 in amino acids: CAIRGGFYNSPLHS. For the CDR3, the DNA is TGTGCCATCAGGGGAGGGTTTTATAATTCACCCCTCCACTCT.